What follows are 13 T cell receptor beta chains derived from one specimen sequenced in a study of T cell repertoires in cytomegalovirus infection. MiXCR was run by TCRdb on the reads, yielding one entry per CDR3 protein. This sample yields 310,000 or so distinct CDR3 sequences, of which around 10% are seen a single time; more than 2.5% belongs to the top ten. Material for sequencing was PBMCs. The receptors were gathered from a human donor in good health (CMV status not recorded). Some clones in this sample may be carry-over from other donors' samples.

This clonotype has only a few counts. The CDR3 loop reads CASSSRTGTNSPLHF. CDR3 nucleotide sequence: TGTGCCAGCAGCTCTCGGACGGGGACGAATTCACCCCTCCACTTT. The V and J genes are TRBV12-3 or TRBV12-4 and TRBJ1-6, with D possibly matching TRBD1 (5 bases). V lost 6 bases and J lost 7, with 16 bases in between. The CDR3 consists of 15 residues.

This clonotype was detected ten times or more. The chain employs TRBV28 and TRBJ2-7; 10 bases map to TRBD1. After removal of 5 bases from V and 2 bases from J, the junction contained 9 bases not matched to a gene. Germline V gene sequence: CDR1 MDHEN, CDR2 SYDVKM. This CDR3 contains 16 residues. The CDR3 DNA follows: TGTGCCAGCAGTCCGACCCTGGGACAGGGGACCTACGAGCAGTACTTC. It specifies CASSPTLGQGTYEQYF.

The V call is TRBV28, the J call TRBJ1-5; the D is unclear. Deletions cut 4 bases from V and 1 base from J, with 8 bases between. Looked up from germline, CDR1 is MDHEN and CDR2 is SYDVKM. The CDR3 extends over 14 amino acids. The CDR3 DNA sequence: TGTGCCAGCAGTTCGGACCTGAGCAATCAGCCCCAGCATTTT. This sequence encodes CASSSDLSNQPQHF.

The sample holds many counts of this clonotype. The rearrangement uses TRBV7-8 and TRBJ2-1; either TRBD1 or TRBD2 may fit D (6 bases each). This CDR3 is 12 amino acids long. The germline V gene encodes CDR1 SGHVS and CDR2 FQNEAQ. Trimming took off 3 bases at V and 12 bases at J, with 12 bases between the two ends. CDR3 sequence (DNA): TGTGCCAGCAGCTTTGAGGGGGGCGGGCAGTTCTTC. Its protein product is CASSFEGGGQFF.

The table lists this clonotype with many counts. The V gene is TRBV6-2 or TRBV6-3, the J gene TRBJ2-3; the D is unclear. Germline CDR1 reads MNHEY; CDR2 reads SVGEGT. The length of the CDR3 is 17 residues. V lost 3 bases to trimming and J lost 0 bases, with 16 bases between them. CDR3 protein: CASSYRLTAASTDTQYF. The CDR3 DNA sequence: TGTGCCAGCAGTTATCGCCTAACAGCTGCTAGCACAGATACGCAGTATTTT.

This clonotype has a count of ten or more. This chain uses TRBV5-5 with TRBJ2-4, with a possible D match to TRBD1 (5 bases). There are 14 residues in the CDR3. Trimming removed 0 bases from V and 3 bases from J, with 7 bases in between. Germline V gives CDR1 SGHKS, CDR2 YYEKEE (reference sequence). This CDR3 is CASSLGTNKNIQYF. Here the CDR3 DNA reads TGTGCCAGCAGCTTGGGGACAAACAAAAACATTCAGTACTTC.

This clonotype was observed at least ten times. The V gene is TRBV6-6, the J gene TRBJ1-1, with TRBD1 as a possible D gene (5 bases). This CDR3 comprises 15 residues. CDR1 is MNHNY and CDR2 is SVGAGI in the germline V gene (reference sequence). Deletions cut 4 bases from V and 1 base from J, with 13 bases between. The CDR3 nucleotides read TGTGCCAGCAGTTTTACAGGAACCTGGAACACTGAAGCTTTCTTT. It is translated as CASSFTGTWNTEAFF.

The chain links TRBV10-3 to TRBJ2-1; D may be TRBD1 (6 bases). CDR1 and CDR2 from the germline V gene are ENHRY and SYGVKD. The CDR3 is 14 residues long. The V end was cut by 5 bases, the J end by 1 base, with 9 bases between. In nucleotides, the CDR3 is TGTGCCATCAGTCAACAGGGATCCTACAATGAGCAGTTCTTC. This codes for CAISQQGSYNEQFF.

This clonotype was seen ten or more times. The genes are TRBV7-6 and TRBJ2-7, with 7 nucleotides matching TRBD2. This CDR3 is 17 amino acids long. The V and J ends lost 0 bases and 0 bases, in that order; junction bases with no gene match: 8. The germline V gene has CDR1 SGHVS and CDR2 FNYEAQ. CDR3 nucleotides: TGTGCCAGCAGCTTAGCGAGTGCGGGGGTTGGCTCCTACGAGCAGTACTTC. Its translation: CASSLASAGVGSYEQYF.

This clonotype was counted a few times. The chain employs TRBV4-2 and TRBJ2-7; D possibly corresponds to TRBD2 (6 bases). CDR1 LGHNA and CDR2 YNFKEQ come from the germline V gene. V was cut by 4 bases and J by 0 bases, with 19 bases left in between. This CDR3 is built from 17 residues. As DNA, the CDR3 is TGTGCCAGCAGCCCCTCAGCGGAGGGTTGGAACTCCTACGAGCAGTACTTC. Its protein is CASSPSAEGWNSYEQYF.

This clonotype has more than one count but fewer than ten. The V gene is TRBV10-3, the J gene TRBJ2-5, with 8 bases that match TRBD1. Germline CDR1 ENHRY, CDR2 SYGVKD. There are 14 residues in the CDR3. With 7 bases clipped from V and 5 bases from J, the junction kept 9 bases outside the gene matches. The CDR3 protein is CAITKDRVTETQYF. CDR3 bases: TGTGCCATCACCAAGGACAGGGTGACGGAGACCCAGTACTTC.

This clonotype was counted ten times or more. The chain employs TRBV7-8 and TRBJ1-5, with 8 nucleotides matching TRBD1. Germline assignment: CDR1 SGHVS and CDR2 FQNEAQ. The CDR3 has 17 residues. V shed 0 bases and J 0 bases; nucleotides not matched to a gene: 4. CDR3 nucleotide sequence: TGTGCCAGCAGCTTAGCGGGAGGACAGGGTAGCAATCAGCCCCAGCATTTT. Its protein product is CASSLAGGQGSNQPQHF. The full variable domain, rest sourced from reference TRBV7-8 and TRBJ1-5, is GAGVSQSPRYKVAKRGQDVALRCDPISGHVSLFWYQQALGQGPEFLTYFQNEAQLDKSGLPSDRFFAERPEGSVSTLKIQRTQQEDSAVYLCASSLAGGQGSNQPQHFGDGTRLSIL.

The V gene is TRBV5-1, the J gene TRBJ2-1, with 8 bases lining up with TRBD1. This CDR3 contains 16 residues. Germline V gene lookup returns CDR1 SGHRS and CDR2 YFSETQ. V lost 4 bases and J lost 7; bases outside the gene matches: 13. Here the CDR3 DNA reads TGCGCCAGCAGCCTCAGAGGAGACAGGGGATGGAATGAGCAGTTCTTC. Protein: CASSLRGDRGWNEQFF.